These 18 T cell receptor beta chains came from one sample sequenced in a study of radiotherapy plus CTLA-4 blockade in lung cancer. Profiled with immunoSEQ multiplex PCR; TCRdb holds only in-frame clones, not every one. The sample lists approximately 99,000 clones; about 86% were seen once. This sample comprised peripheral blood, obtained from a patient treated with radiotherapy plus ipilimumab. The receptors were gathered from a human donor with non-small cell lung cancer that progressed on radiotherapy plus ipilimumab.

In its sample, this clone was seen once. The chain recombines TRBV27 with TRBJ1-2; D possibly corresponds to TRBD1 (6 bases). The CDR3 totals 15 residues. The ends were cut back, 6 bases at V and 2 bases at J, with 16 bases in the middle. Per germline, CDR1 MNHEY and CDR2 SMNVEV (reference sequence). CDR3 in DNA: TGTGCCAGCAGACCTTGGGGGGCTGAGAACTATGGCTACACCTTC. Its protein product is CASRPWGAENYGYTF.

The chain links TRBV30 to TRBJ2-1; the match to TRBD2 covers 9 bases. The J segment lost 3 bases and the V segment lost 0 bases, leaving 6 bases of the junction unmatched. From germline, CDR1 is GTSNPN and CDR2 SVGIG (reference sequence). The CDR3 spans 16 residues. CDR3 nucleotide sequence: TGTGCCTGGAGTGTACGGGCTAGCGGGATCTACAATGAGCAGTTCTTC. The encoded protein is CAWSVRASGIYNEQFF.

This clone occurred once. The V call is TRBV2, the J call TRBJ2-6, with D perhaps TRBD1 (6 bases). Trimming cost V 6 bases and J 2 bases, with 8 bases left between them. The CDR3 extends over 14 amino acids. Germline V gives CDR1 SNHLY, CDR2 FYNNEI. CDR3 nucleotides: TGTGCCAGCAGAAACAGGGCTGGGGCCAACGTCCTGACTTTC. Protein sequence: CASRNRAGANVLTF.

The DNA for the CDR3 is TGTGCCAGCAGTGTAACCGGGACTAGCGGATACAATGAGCAGTTCTTC. It codes for CASSVTGTSGYNEQFF. The chain combines TRBV2 with TRBJ2-1; 11 bases map to TRBD2. The V and J ends lost 4 bases and 4 bases, in that order; junction bases with no gene match: 6. Germline CDR1 reads SNHLY; CDR2 reads FYNNEI. The length of the CDR3 is 16 residues.

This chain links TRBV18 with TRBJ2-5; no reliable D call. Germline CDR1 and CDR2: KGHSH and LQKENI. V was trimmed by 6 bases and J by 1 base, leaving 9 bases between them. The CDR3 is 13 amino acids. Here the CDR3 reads CASSPKGQETQYF. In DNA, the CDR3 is TGTGCCAGCTCTCCCAAGGGCCAAGAGACCCAGTACTTC.

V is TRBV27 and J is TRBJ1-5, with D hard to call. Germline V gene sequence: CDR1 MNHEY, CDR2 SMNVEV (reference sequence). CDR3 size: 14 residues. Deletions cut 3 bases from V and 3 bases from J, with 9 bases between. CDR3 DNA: TGTGCCAGCAGTTTCACAGCATTCAATCAGCCCCAGCATTTT. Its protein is CASSFTAFNQPQHF.

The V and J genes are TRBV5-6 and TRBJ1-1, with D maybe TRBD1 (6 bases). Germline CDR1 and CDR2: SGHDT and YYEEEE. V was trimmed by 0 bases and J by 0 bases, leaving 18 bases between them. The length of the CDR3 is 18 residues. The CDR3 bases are TGTGCCAGCAGCTTGGCCGACAGGAGGCCCTTCATGAACACTGAAGCTTTCTTT. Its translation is CASSLADRRPFMNTEAFF.

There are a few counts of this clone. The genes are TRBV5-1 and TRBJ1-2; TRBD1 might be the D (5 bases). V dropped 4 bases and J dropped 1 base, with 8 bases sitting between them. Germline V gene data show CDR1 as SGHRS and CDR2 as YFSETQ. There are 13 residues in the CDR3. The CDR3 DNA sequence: TGCGCCAGCAGCGGGGGGGATAACTATGGCTACACCTTC. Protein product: CASSGGDNYGYTF.

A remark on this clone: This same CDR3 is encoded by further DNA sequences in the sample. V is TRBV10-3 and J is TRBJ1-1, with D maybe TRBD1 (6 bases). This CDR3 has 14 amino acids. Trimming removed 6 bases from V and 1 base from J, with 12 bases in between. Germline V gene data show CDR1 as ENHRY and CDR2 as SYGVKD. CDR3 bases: TGTGCCATCAGCTTACAGGGAGCGAACACTGAAGCTTTCTTT. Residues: CAISLQGANTEAFF.

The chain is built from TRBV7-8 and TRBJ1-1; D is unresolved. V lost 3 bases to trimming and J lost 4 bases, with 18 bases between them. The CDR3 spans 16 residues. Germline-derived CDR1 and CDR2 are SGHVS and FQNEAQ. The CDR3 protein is CASSLLEGSLATEAFF. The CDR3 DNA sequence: TGTGCCAGCAGCTTGCTAGAGGGCTCCCTCGCCACTGAAGCTTTCTTT.

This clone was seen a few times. This CDR3 reads CASSPSSARRGLANTEAFF. In DNA form, the CDR3 reads TGTGCCAGCAGCCCGAGTTCGGCCCGACGGGGGTTAGCGAACACTGAAGCTTTCTTT. This chain links TRBV7-3 with TRBJ1-1; TRBD1 is a possible D gene (5 bases). Germline V gene sequence: CDR1 SGHTA, CDR2 FQGTGA. This CDR3 has 19 residues. Between the trimmed V and J ends, which lost 5 bases and 1 base, there was a span of 26 bases.

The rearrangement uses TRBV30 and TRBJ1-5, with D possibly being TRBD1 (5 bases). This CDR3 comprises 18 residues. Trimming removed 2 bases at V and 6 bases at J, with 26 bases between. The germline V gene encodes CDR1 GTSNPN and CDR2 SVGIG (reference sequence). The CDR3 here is CAWSPKGAERVLSQPQHF. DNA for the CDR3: TGTGCCTGGAGTCCCAAAGGGGCAGAAAGGGTTTTGAGTCAGCCCCAGCATTTT.

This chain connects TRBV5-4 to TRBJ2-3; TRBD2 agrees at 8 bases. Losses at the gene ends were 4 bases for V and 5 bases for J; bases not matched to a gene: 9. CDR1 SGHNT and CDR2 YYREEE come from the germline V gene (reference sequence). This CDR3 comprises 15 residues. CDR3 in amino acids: CASSRGIGGVDTQYF. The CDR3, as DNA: TGTGCCAGCAGCCGGGGTATCGGGGGGGTAGATACGCAGTATTTT.

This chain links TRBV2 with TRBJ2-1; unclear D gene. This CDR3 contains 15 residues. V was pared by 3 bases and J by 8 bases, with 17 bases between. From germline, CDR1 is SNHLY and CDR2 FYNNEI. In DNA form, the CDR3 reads TGTGCCAGCAGTGACCGGGTGGGCAGATCGGATGAGCAGTTCTTC. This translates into CASSDRVGRSDEQFF.

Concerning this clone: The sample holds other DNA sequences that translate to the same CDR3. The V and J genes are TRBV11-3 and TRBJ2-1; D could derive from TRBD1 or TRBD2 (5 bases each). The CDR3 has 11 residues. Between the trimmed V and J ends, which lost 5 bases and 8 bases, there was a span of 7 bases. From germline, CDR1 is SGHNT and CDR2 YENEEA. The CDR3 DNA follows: TGTGCCAGCAGCGGGGGAGATGAGCAGTTCTTC. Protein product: CASSGGDEQFF.

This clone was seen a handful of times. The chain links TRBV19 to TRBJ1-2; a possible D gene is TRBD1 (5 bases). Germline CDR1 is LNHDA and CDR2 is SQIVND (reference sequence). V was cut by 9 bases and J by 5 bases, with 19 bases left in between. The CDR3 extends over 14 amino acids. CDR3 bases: TGTGCCAGCACCTCCGGGACGGGCCGATATGGCTACACCTTC. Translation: CASTSGTGRYGYTF.

The CDR3 is CASRGTGPDEQYF. The CDR3 DNA reads TGCGCCAGCAGGGGGACAGGGCCGGACGAGCAGTACTTC. The chain carries TRBV5-1 and TRBJ2-7; 9 positions agree with TRBD1. The length of the CDR3 is 13 residues. The V gene end was trimmed by 5 bases and the J gene end by 5 bases; junction bases not matched to a gene: 5. In germline, CDR1 is SGHRS, CDR2 YFSETQ.

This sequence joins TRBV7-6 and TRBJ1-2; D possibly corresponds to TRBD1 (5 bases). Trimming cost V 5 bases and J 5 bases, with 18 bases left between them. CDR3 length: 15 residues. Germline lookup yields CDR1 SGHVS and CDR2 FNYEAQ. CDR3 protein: CASSPGDPGTYGYTF. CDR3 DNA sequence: TGTGCCAGCAGCCCGGGGGATCCAGGAACTTATGGCTACACCTTC.